This TCR beta chain was recovered during a study of cytomegalovirus exposure and HLA in healthy donors. Study background: A prior analysis found about 120 million unique TCR beta sequences from 170 million or so T cells. Study results and limitations: TCR beta chain V- and J-gene trimming was linked, in a later analysis, to a missense variant in DCLRE1C. Most TCR sequences were uncommon, yet certain public TCRs appeared in many donors.

Germline V gene lookup returns CDR1 SGHRS and CDR2 YFSETQ. The CDR3 runs 14 residues. V shed 4 bases, J shed 10 bases, and the junction held 8 bases outside the gene matches. In regard to this clone: Its target is unknown.

A multiplex PCR was run with 60 Vbeta primers and 13 Jbeta primers. Using immunoSEQ multiplex PCR, the repertoire was profiled, and TCRdb retains in-frame clones only, with some absent. The sample has fewer than 150,000 clones, around three quarters seen once. The chain combines TRBV5-1 with TRBJ1-6; 7 positions match TRBD1. The sequencing input was PBMCs. The TCR comes from a man aged 35 to 55 in good health and CMV-seronegative. The CDR3 region is CASSPDRVGSPLHF. Here the CDR3 DNA reads TGCGCCAGCAGCCCCGACAGGGTGGGCTCACCCCTCCACTTT.